Each of the 19 T cell receptor beta chains below was sequenced from the same sample in a study of blood T cells in healthy people across ages. A J-beta primer mix and a sample-barcoded 5' primer were used in a second PCR of roughly 6 to 12 cycles. TCRdb re-analysed the 5' RACE reads in MiXCR, keeping a single row per CDR3 protein. Here the sample spans around 650,000 distinct CDR3 sequences, 40% to 45% being singletons. The sample consisted of blood. The receptors originated from a man aged 80 or over in good health.

This chain joins TRBV15 and TRBJ2-5; a possible D gene is TRBD2 (7 bases). The V and J ends lost 8 bases and 11 bases respectively, with 27 bases between them. Germline V gene sequence: CDR1 LNHNV, CDR2 YYDKDF (reference sequence). The CDR3 is 15 amino acids. The CDR3 DNA sequence: TGTGCCACCGGACGGGGGGCCTCAGGCGCCAATGAGCAGTACTTC. Translated, it gives CATGRGASGANEQYF.

The chain joins TRBV6-2 or TRBV6-3 to TRBJ2-1; no firm D call. The CDR3 totals 12 residues. Per the germline V gene, CDR1 is MNHEY and CDR2 is SVGEGT. Between the trimmed V and J ends, which lost 4 bases and 3 bases, there was a span of 4 bases. CDR3 DNA: TGTGCCAGCAGTTGGTACTACAATGAGCAGTTCTTC. Amino acid sequence: CASSWYYNEQFF.

This clonotype has a handful of counts. The genes are TRBV29-1 and TRBJ1-6; possible D gene TRBD1, 6 bases. V was cut by 5 bases and J by 6 bases, with 11 bases left in between. CDR1 is SQVTM, CDR2 ANQGSEA, per germline. There are 13 residues in the CDR3. CDR3 DNA sequence: TGCAGCGTTACGACAGGCCCTAATTCACCCCTCCACTTT. Its protein is CSVTTGPNSPLHF.

This clonotype was picked up a small number of times. The rearrangement links TRBV12-3 or TRBV12-4 to TRBJ2-5; D gene unclear. This CDR3 is built from 12 residues. Trimming took off 6 bases at V and 9 bases at J, with 14 bases between the two ends. This CDR3 is CASSLILISQYF. DNA of the CDR3: TGTGCCAGCAGCCTAATCTTGATTTCCCAGTACTTC.

A few counts support this clonotype. The chain joins TRBV20-1 to TRBJ2-5; D remains ambiguous. The V end was cut by 4 bases, the J end by 2 bases, with 14 bases between. Looked up from germline, CDR1 is DFQATT and CDR2 is SNEGSKA (reference sequence). This CDR3 has 14 amino acids. DNA for the CDR3: TGCAGTGCTACCCTCGGCAGAACACAAGAGACCCAGTACTTC. It encodes CSATLGRTQETQYF.

This clonotype has a handful of counts. This chain connects TRBV27 to TRBJ1-4; possibly TRBD1 for D (5 bases). The CDR3 is 17 residues long. Trimming removed 4 bases at V and 5 bases at J, with 20 bases between. Germline loops: CDR1 MNHEY, CDR2 SMNVEV (reference sequence). The CDR3 DNA is TGTGCCAGCAGTTCGGAGGGGCTACCAACCTTGAATGAAAAACTGTTTTTT. Its translation is CASSSEGLPTLNEKLFF.

This chain connects TRBV7-2 to TRBJ1-5; a possible D gene is TRBD1 (6 bases). Germline V gene lookup returns CDR1 SGHTA and CDR2 FQGNSA. The length of the CDR3 is 15 residues. Trimming took off 2 bases at V and 7 bases at J, with 15 bases between the two ends. The CDR3 spells CASSLQPGARQPQHF. Here the CDR3 DNA reads TGTGCCAGCAGCTTACAGCCAGGGGCGAGGCAGCCCCAGCATTTT.

The V and J genes are TRBV2 and TRBJ1-4; 7 bases match TRBD1. Germline CDR1 SNHLY, CDR2 FYNNEI. The J segment lost 0 bases and the V segment lost 8 bases, leaving 9 bases of the junction unmatched. The CDR3 is 16 amino acids. In DNA form, the CDR3 reads TGTGCCAGCGGCCGGACAGGAGTTGCAACTAATGAAAAACTGTTTTTT. It specifies CASGRTGVATNEKLFF.

The chain employs TRBV11-3 and TRBJ2-1, with TRBD1 identical over 11 bases. This CDR3 is 16 amino acids long. J lost 2 bases, V lost 5 bases, and 5 bases had no gene match. CDR1 and CDR2 (germline): SGHNT, YENEEA. The chain's CDR3 is CASSTGTGGPYNEQFF. The CDR3 DNA follows: TGTGCCAGCAGCACCGGGACAGGGGGTCCCTACAATGAGCAGTTCTTC.

This clonotype was picked up many times. The chain links TRBV29-1 to TRBJ2-4; D perhaps matches TRBD2 (5 bases). Germline V CDR1 and CDR2: SQVTM, ANQGSEA. CDR3 size: 13 residues. Trimming took off 7 bases at V and 3 bases at J, with 13 bases between the two ends. This chain's CDR3 is CSGRSVGKNIQYF. The DNA for the CDR3 is TGCAGCGGCCGTAGCGTTGGCAAAAACATTCAGTACTTC.

The chain has TRBV6-1 and TRBJ2-7, with 12 bases fitting TRBD2. CDR1 MNHNS and CDR2 SASEGT come from the germline V gene. J lost 7 bases, V lost 4 bases, and 8 bases had no gene match. The CDR3 consists of 15 residues. CDR3 DNA sequence: TGTGCCAGCAGTGGACTAGCGGGAGATGGGAATGAGCAGTACTTC. Translating it yields CASSGLAGDGNEQYF.

This clonotype was found a few times. This rearrangement joins TRBV7-3 to TRBJ2-1; maybe TRBD1 (5 bases). This CDR3 has 21 residues. Germline V CDR1 and CDR2: SGHTA, FQGTGA. Trimming removed 1 base at V and 0 bases at J, with 25 bases between. In nucleotides, the CDR3 is TGTGCCAGCAGCTTAATTGAGAGCAGGGCCGATCCCCGAAGCTCCTACAATGAGCAGTTCTTC. Translated: CASSLIESRADPRSSYNEQFF. Full variable domain (remainder filled in from reference TRBV7-3 and TRBJ2-1): GAGVSQTPSNKVTEKGKYVELRCDPISGHTALYWYRQSLGQGPEFLIYFQGTGAADDSGLPNDRFFAVRPEGSVSTLKIQRTERGDSAVYLCASSLIESRADPRSSYNEQFFGPGTRLTVL.

The gene calls are TRBV7-9 and TRBJ2-3; D not resolved. V dropped 0 bases and J dropped 3 bases, with 10 bases sitting between them. CDR1 is SEHNR, CDR2 FQNEAQ, per germline (reference sequence). The length of the CDR3 is 15 residues. CDR3 protein: CASSLANLETDTQYF. The CDR3, as DNA: TGTGCCAGCAGCTTAGCGAACCTAGAAACAGATACGCAGTATTTT.

This chain joins TRBV9 and TRBJ1-4, with D possibly TRBD1 on 6 matching bases. Germline V gene lookup returns CDR1 SGDLS and CDR2 YYNGEE. The CDR3 spans 15 residues. Trimming pared 2 bases from V and 5 bases from J, leaving 13 bases between. CDR3 protein: CASSVRGDKNEKLFF. The CDR3 region has the DNA TGTGCCAGCAGCGTTAGGGGGGACAAAAATGAAAAACTGTTTTTT.

Only a few counts were recorded for this clonotype. The chain uses TRBV5-1 and TRBJ2-1; D uncertain. The V and J ends lost 3 bases and 0 bases respectively, with 7 bases between them. This CDR3 is 14 amino acids long. CDR1 and CDR2 (germline): SGHRS, YFSETQ. The CDR3 DNA is TGCGCCAGCAGCTCAGAGACCTCCTACAATGAGCAGTTCTTC. Amino acid sequence: CASSSETSYNEQFF.

This clonotype has just a few counts. The gene calls are TRBV20-1 and TRBJ2-3, with TRBD2 identical over 8 bases. This CDR3 comprises 14 residues. V dropped 6 bases and J dropped 0; count of bases not matched to a gene: 5. The V gene's germline CDR1 is DFQATT and CDR2 SNEGSKA (reference sequence). This CDR3 is CSARGGLSTDTQYF. As DNA, the CDR3 is TGCAGTGCCCGGGGGGGACTAAGCACAGATACGCAGTATTTT.

Notes on this clonotype: A read error may produce the germline difference seen at one junction end. The chain couples TRBV15 to TRBJ1-4; the D gene is possibly TRBD1 (6 bases). Germline V gene sequence: CDR1 LNHNV, CDR2 YYDKDF (reference sequence). The CDR3 contains 16 residues. The CDR3 DNA is TGTGTCACCAGCAGAGGTGACAGGACGACTAATGAAAAACTGTTTTTT. Encoded protein: CVTSRGDRTTNEKLFF.

This sequence joins TRBV15 and TRBJ2-4; no clear D. The CDR3 runs to 15 residues. Per the germline V gene, CDR1 is LNHNV and CDR2 is YYDKDF (reference sequence). Trimming pared 3 bases from V and 9 bases from J, leaving 18 bases between. CDR3 region: CATSRLRAPTSIQYF. As DNA, the CDR3 is TGTGCCACCAGCAGGTTAAGGGCCCCCACCAGCATTCAGTACTTC.

This chain connects TRBV5-1 to TRBJ2-1; TRBD2 matches 7 bases. Germline V CDR1 and CDR2: SGHRS, YFSETQ. J was trimmed by 9 bases and V by 4 bases; bases with no gene match: 10. This CDR3 has 14 amino acids. This CDR3 reads CASSVKGLSVEQFF. DNA of the CDR3: TGCGCCAGCAGCGTTAAGGGACTATCCGTTGAGCAGTTCTTC.